This T cell receptor beta chain was captured by sequencing in a study of blood T cell repertoires in COVID-19. As for the study in general: Donors in the United States, Italy and Spain gave samples during acute or convalescent COVID-19.

The V gene's germline CDR1 is MNHEY and CDR2 SMNVEV (reference sequence). There are 14 residues in the CDR3. J lost 8 bases, V lost 4 bases, and 5 bases had no gene match. In the original processing: How many nucleated cells were present was estimated from reference gene primer amplification. Profiled with immunoSEQ multiplex PCR; TCRdb holds only in-frame clones, not every one. The D gene and trimming were derived from the DNA, and the V and J assignments and clone size from that table. The table has around 200,000 clones, roughly 75% seen once. Sequencing input: peripheral blood. The receptor comes from a woman in her seventies with acute or convalescent COVID-19. The chain combines TRBV27 with TRBJ2-1, with 10 bases fitting TRBD2. CDR3 nucleotide sequence: TGTGCCAGCAGTTATCAGCGGGAGGGTTATGAGCAGTTCTTC. It translates to CASSYQREGYEQFF.